The table lists the clone carrying this TCR beta chain with a count of one. Its target is not known. From germline, CDR1 is SGDLS and CDR2 YYNGEE. The CDR3 extends over 15 amino acids. Trimming stripped 5 bases from V and 0 bases from J, with 12 bases between. Sequencing was performed with immunoSEQ multiplex PCR; in TCRdb, only in-frame clones are kept and a portion is missing. This sample yields approximately 65,000 clones, of which about 89% are seen a single time; 9.5% to 14% belongs to the top ten. These data belong to a study of lymphopenia after photon versus proton radiotherapy. General study points: After the lymphocyte nadir, photon-treated repertoires showed oligoclonal expansion, especially of CD8+ Temra cells. Only patients who died were analyzed for survival; proton advantage is unproven. Photon-treated patients lost naive T cells and TCR diversity; proton-treated stayed stable. In patients who died, overall survival fell as post-nadir TCR diversity dropped more.

Sequenced material: peripheral blood, taken from a patient treated with proton-based radiotherapy. The J gene is TRBJ2-1, the V gene TRBV9; D assignment may be TRBD1 or TRBD2 (5 bases each). This TCR was recovered from a man older than 75 with esophageal cancer. The CDR3: CASSFPGRSYNEQFF. The DNA of the CDR3 is TGTGCCAGCAGTTTTCCGGGACGCTCCTACAATGAGCAGTTCTTC. Full variable domain (remainder filled in from reference TRBV9 and TRBJ2-1): DSGVTQTPKHLITATGQRVTLRCSPRSGDLSVYWYQQSLDQGLQFLIQYYNGEERAKGNILERFSAQQFPDLHSELNLSSLELGDSALYFCASSFPGRSYNEQFFGPGTRLTVL.